This T cell receptor (beta chain) appears in the sequencing data of a study of T cell repertoires in cytomegalovirus infection. Overall study: Well-studied HLA-B-restricted CMV epitopes were used in the study alongside recently identified HLA-C-restricted ones. Based on public TCR beta signatures, there were indications of CMV infection and of a matching HLA type. Study-level points and caveats: Summed public TCR beta family frequency identified CMV carriers bearing the relevant HLA. Ex vivo, HLA-C-restricted CMV-specific TCR beta clonotypes prevailed over the rest of the response.

Via MiXCR, TCRdb re-called the reads, giving one row per CDR3 protein. The table includes approximately 1,000,000 distinct CDR3 sequences, less than 35% detected once. With V trimmed by 11 bases and J by 6 bases, 8 bases remained unmatched. This CDR3 region has 13 residues. Germline values: CDR1 MNHEY, CDR2 SMNVEV (reference sequence). The table lists this clonotype with a few counts. Its specificity is not known. This clonotype originated in a human donor in good health (CMV status not recorded). Some clones in this sample may be carry-over from other donors' samples. This chain uses TRBV27 with TRBJ2-2, with 8 bases matching TRBD2. The sequences come from cultured CD8+ T cells from PBMCs, collected from culture after CMV antigen stimulation. CDR3 in amino acids: CASWGLGAGELFF. CDR3 sequence (DNA): TGTGCCTCCTGGGGACTAGGAGCCGGGGAGCTGTTTTTT.